This T cell receptor (beta chain) was documented in a study of blood T cells in healthy people across ages. In the study overall: Capture via template switching afforded approximately one barcoded beta molecule per two T cells.

The germline gives CDR1 MNHNY, CDR2 SVGAGI (reference sequence). There are 15 residues in the CDR3. A remark on this clonotype: Its antigen is not known. One end of the junction fails to match germline, which may point to a read error.

Regarding the study as a whole: Changes in expanded clonotypes were possibly confounded, as the CMV status of donors was unknown.

Primers used in a second PCR of about 6 to 12 cycles were a sample-barcoded 5' primer and a J-beta primer mix. Each cDNA was tagged by a template-switch adaptor containing 12 random nucleotides. TCRdb reanalysed the 5' RACE reads using MiXCR and keeps one entry per CDR3 protein. The sample holds fewer than 2,000,000 distinct CDR3 sequences; about 39% are singletons and the top ten take roughly 24%. The rearrangement uses TRBV6-6 and TRBJ1-2, with D tentatively TRBD1 (6 bases). The TCR was taken from a human donor in good health. Sample: blood. This CDR3 is CASGYPSQGRYGYTF. The CDR3 DNA reads TGTGCCAGCGGTTACCCGTCACAGGGACGCTATGGCTACACCTTC.